This entry lists 20 T cell receptor beta chains sequenced from one sample in a study of vaccination effects on CD4 cells after COVID-19. Here immunoSEQ multiplex PCR was the method, and the copy in TCRdb shows in-frame clones only, minus some. The sample records 65,000 to 90,000 clones, around 70% being singletons. The antigens for these receptors are not known. Following culture for nine to ten days, CD4+ T cells were isolated. Participants each got two BNT162b2 or mRNA-1273 vaccine doses. The sample was CD4+ T cells from PBMCs cultured without peptide, taken after COVID-19 vaccination. These receptors all come from a human donor who received a COVID-19 vaccine.

The chain joins TRBV6-5 to TRBJ2-2; 7 bases map to TRBD1. Losses at the gene ends were 6 bases for V and 3 bases for J; bases not matched to a gene: 4. Germline-derived CDR1 and CDR2 are MNHEY and SVGAGI. This CDR3 spans 14 amino acids. CDR3 amino acids: CASSKTGDTGELFF. CDR3 nucleotide sequence: TGTGCCAGCAGCAAAACAGGGGACACCGGGGAGCTGTTTTTT.

The chain couples TRBV5-6 to TRBJ1-4, with D hard to call. The CDR3 contains 14 residues. From germline, CDR1 is SGHDT and CDR2 YYEEEE. With 4 bases removed from V and 4 bases from J, the gap between germline ends came to 11 bases. This chain's CDR3 is CASSSGPLNEKLFF. CDR3 bases: TGTGCCAGCAGCAGCGGGCCGCTTAATGAAAAACTGTTTTTT.

The gene calls are TRBV20-1 and TRBJ1-2; unclear D gene. The CDR3 is 13 residues long. V was trimmed by 3 bases and J by 6 bases, leaving 14 bases between them. The germline gives CDR1 DFQATT, CDR2 SNEGSKA (reference sequence). The CDR3 region has the DNA TGCAGTGCTAGTGGCGGAATAGGGAATGGCTACACCTTC. Its translation: CSASGGIGNGYTF.

This clone was observed once. This rearrangement joins TRBV3-1 (or the pseudogene TRBV3-2) to TRBJ2-1; D tentatively reads TRBD1 or TRBD2 (5 bases each). Germline V gives CDR1 LGHDT, CDR2 YNNKEL (reference sequence). Trimming left V 0 bases short and J 10 bases short, with 19 bases between. This CDR3 has 16 residues. The CDR3 sequence: CASSQEGEGRGREQFF. DNA of the CDR3: TGTGCCAGCAGCCAAGAAGGGGAAGGCCGGGGTAGGGAGCAGTTCTTC.

This rearrangement joins TRBV5-8 to TRBJ2-3, with D maybe TRBD2 (5 bases). With 7 bases removed from V and 3 bases from J, the gap between germline ends came to 18 bases. The CDR3 is 15 residues long. Germline CDR1 reads SGHTS; CDR2 reads YDEGEE. This CDR3 reads CASPSWPTGTDTQYF. The CDR3 bases are TGTGCCAGCCCGTCTTGGCCTACGGGAACAGATACGCAGTATTTT. Looking up the rest from reference TRBV5-8 and TRBJ2-3 gives the full variable domain: EAGVTQSPTHLIKTRGQQATLRCSPISGHTSVYWYQQALGLGLQFLLWYDEGEERNRGNFPPRFSGRQFPNYSSELNVNALELEDSALYLCASPSWPTGTDTQYFGPGTRLTVL.

The gene calls are TRBV6-5 and TRBJ2-3; D is undetermined. Germline V gives CDR1 MNHEY, CDR2 SVGAGI. The CDR3 has 13 residues. Trimming pared 8 bases from V and 2 bases from J, leaving 11 bases between. CDR3 coding DNA: TGTGCCAGCGTAGGGCACCTCACAGATACGCAGTATTTT. It specifies CASVGHLTDTQYF.

The count of this clone is one. The chain combines TRBV24-1 with TRBJ2-3; weak D call: TRBD2 (6 bases). The CDR3 sequence is 13 residues long. Germline V gene data show CDR1 as KGHDR and CDR2 as SFDVKD. The V and J ends lost 6 bases and 4 bases respectively, with 10 bases between them. CDR3: CATSTGVPDTQYF. CDR3 nucleotide sequence: TGTGCCACCAGTACGGGGGTTCCAGATACGCAGTATTTT.

V and J are TRBV19 and TRBJ2-4, with 10 bases identical to TRBD2. The V gene end was trimmed by 6 bases and the J gene end by 0 bases; junction bases not matched to a gene: 5. The CDR3 is made up of 16 amino acids. Germline loops: CDR1 LNHDA, CDR2 SQIVND (reference sequence). CDR3 coding DNA: TGTGCCAGTAGGTCTAGCGGGGGCCCAGCCAAAAACATTCAGTACTTC. This encodes CASRSSGGPAKNIQYF.

This clone occurred a few times. This chain joins TRBV12-5 and TRBJ2-2, with TRBD1 matching over 9 bases. Germline CDR1 LGHNT, CDR2 FRNRAP. CDR3 length: 17 amino acids. V lost 5 bases, J lost 2 bases, and 9 bases stayed unmatched. CDR3 nucleotides: TGTGCTAGTGGTCTCGGGACAGGGCCCTTCAACACCGGGGAGCTGTTTTTT. Protein product: CASGLGTGPFNTGELFF.

This rearrangement joins TRBV6-2 or TRBV6-3 to TRBJ1-2, with D perhaps TRBD1 (6 bases). The CDR3 contains 17 residues. Trimming removed 2 bases at V and 1 base at J, with 17 bases between. Looked up from germline, CDR1 is MNHEY and CDR2 is SVGEGT. CDR3 nucleotides: TGTGCCAGCAGTTACGGGCCAGGGGTTCTCATTAACTATGGCTACACCTTC. Translating gives CASSYGPGVLINYGYTF.

This clone appeared once. The CDR3 coding sequence is TGTGCCAGCAGCTTGTGGGTTATTCTGGGACAGGGGAATTCACCCCTCCACTTT. It encodes CASSLWVILGQGNSPLHF. The rearrangement links TRBV5-8 to TRBJ1-6, with TRBD1 matching 10 bases. The CDR3 contains 18 residues. The V gene end was trimmed by 1 base and the J gene end by 7 bases; junction bases not matched to a gene: 11. Looked up from germline, CDR1 is SGHTS and CDR2 is YDEGEE.

This rearrangement joins TRBV3-1 (or the pseudogene TRBV3-2) to TRBJ2-3, with no clear D. Germline V CDR1 and CDR2: LGHDT, YNNKEL (reference sequence). V was pared by 0 bases and J by 4 bases, with 8 bases between. The CDR3 spans 14 residues. The CDR3 reads CASSQDLGADTQYF. The DNA for the CDR3 is TGTGCCAGCAGCCAAGACCTTGGGGCAGATACGCAGTATTTT.

This clone was picked up one time. The chain combines TRBV5-1 with TRBJ2-1, with 12 bases matching TRBD2. This CDR3 contains 15 residues. Germline V lookup: CDR1 SGHRS, CDR2 YFSETQ. The trim removed 7 bases at V and 0 bases at J, leaving 2 bases unmatched. The CDR3 sequence: CASGLAGNSYNEQFF. The CDR3 bases are TGCGCCAGCGGACTAGCGGGGAACTCCTACAATGAGCAGTTCTTC.

This rearrangement joins TRBV6-2 or TRBV6-3 to TRBJ2-7, with no clear D. The germline gives CDR1 MNHEY, CDR2 SVGEGT. The CDR3 covers 14 residues. V shed 0 bases and J shed 3 bases, with 9 bases lying between them. CDR3 nucleotide sequence: TGTGCCAGCAGTTACTCGAGCAGTTACTACGAGCAGTACGTC. It specifies CASSYSSSYYEQYV.

This chain joins TRBV7-9 and TRBJ1-2; D gene unclear. V dropped 1 base and J dropped 4 bases, with 10 bases sitting between them. The CDR3 is 14 residues long. Germline V lookup: CDR1 SEHNR, CDR2 FQNEAQ (reference sequence). CDR3 in DNA: TGTGCCAGCAGCTTAGAGTCCGGGTCCTATGGCTACACCTTC. Its protein is CASSLESGSYGYTF. The complete variable domain, with remaining parts taken from reference TRBV7-9 and TRBJ1-2, reads DTGVSQNPRHKITKRGQNVTFRCDPISEHNRLYWYRQTLGQGPEFLTYFQNEAQLEKSRLLSDRFSAERPKGSFSTLEIQRTEQGDSAMYLCASSLESGSYGYTFGSGTRLTVV.

The chain combines TRBV9 with TRBJ1-4; the D gene is possibly TRBD1 (5 bases). The CDR3 totals 15 residues. Per germline, CDR1 SGDLS and CDR2 YYNGEE. The V end lost 4 bases, the J end lost 8 bases, and 18 bases lay between the germline ends. The CDR3 nucleotides read TGTGCCAGCAGCACCCCAGTGGGGGTAGAAGAAAAACTGTTTTTT. Protein: CASSTPVGVEEKLFF.

CDR3 amino acids: CASSLGRGSTEAFF. In DNA form, the CDR3 reads TGTGCCAGCAGCTTAGGAAGGGGGAGCACTGAAGCTTTCTTT. This rearrangement joins TRBV7-9 to TRBJ1-1; D is perhaps TRBD1 (6 bases). V was clipped by 1 base and J by 4 bases, with 10 bases between them. This CDR3 has 14 amino acids. The V gene's germline CDR1 is SEHNR and CDR2 FQNEAQ (reference sequence).

V is TRBV14 and J is TRBJ1-6; D is undetermined. Germline loops: CDR1 SGHDN, CDR2 FVKESK. CDR3 size: 15 residues. Between the trimmed V and J ends, which lost 0 bases and 9 bases, there was a span of 12 bases. CDR3 sequence: CASSQDLSSTSPLHF. CDR3 DNA: TGTGCCAGCAGCCAAGATTTAAGCTCGACTTCACCCCTCCACTTT.

Only one count was recorded for this clone. The V call is TRBV18, the J call TRBJ1-2, with 8 nucleotides matching TRBD1. Trimming at V came to 1 base and at J to 6 bases, leaving 4 bases not matched to a gene. CDR1 and CDR2 (germline): KGHSH, LQKENI. The CDR3 sequence is 14 residues long. The CDR3 loop is CASSPLDRAHGYTF. Written as DNA, the CDR3 is TGTGCCAGCTCACCACTGGACAGGGCTCATGGCTACACCTTC.

The chain couples TRBV28 to TRBJ2-1, with 13 nucleotides matching TRBD2. V shed 2 bases and J 9 bases; nucleotides not matched to a gene: 4. Germline CDR1 and CDR2: MDHEN and SYDVKM. The CDR3 is 15 residues long. The CDR3 coding sequence is TGTGCCAGCAGTTTAACTAGCGGGGGGGCCGTTGAGCAGTTCTTC. Encoded protein: CASSLTSGGAVEQFF.